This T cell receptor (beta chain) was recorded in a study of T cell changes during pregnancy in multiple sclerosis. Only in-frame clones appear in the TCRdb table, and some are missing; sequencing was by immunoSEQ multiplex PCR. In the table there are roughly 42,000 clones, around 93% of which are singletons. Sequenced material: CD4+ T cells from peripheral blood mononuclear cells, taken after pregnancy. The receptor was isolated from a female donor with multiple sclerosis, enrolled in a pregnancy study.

The CDR3 DNA reads as TGTGCCAGCAGAACTAGCGGAGAGACCCAGTACTTC. Protein: CASRTSGETQYF. The chain is built from TRBV6-5 and TRBJ2-5, with 8 bases fitting TRBD2. CDR1 MNHEY and CDR2 SVGAGI come from the germline V gene. V shed 6 bases, J shed 4 bases, and the junction held 1 base outside the gene matches. The CDR3 spans 12 residues.